The entry below describes one T cell receptor (beta chain). What it binds is unknown. The sample belongs to a study of T-cell reconstitution after alpha-beta-depleted transplantation in children. Preparation of the TCRbeta library involved a method that used unique molecular identifiers. TCRdb re-analysed the PCR reads in MiXCR, keeping a single row per CDR3 protein. Of roughly 340,000 distinct CDR3 sequences listed, roughly 17% are singletons. The germline gives CDR1 KGHSH, CDR2 LQKENI. The CDR3 runs 16 residues. V gave up 3 bases and J gave up 3 bases; unmatched junction bases: 8. Study results and caveats: Some patients owed their high day-60 TCRbeta diversity to surviving recipient T cells and thymic progenitors. Several hundred rapidly expanded clones from non-depleted graft cells reportedly supplied alpha-beta T cells about two months post-transplant. Newly made T cells mostly supplied T-cell counts and diversity one year after transplant.

This rearrangement joins TRBV18 to TRBJ2-3, with 8 bases matching TRBD2. The sequencing used PBMCs, mostly from graft donor cells, collected 360 days after TCRalphabeta/CD19-depleted stem cell transplant. The sequence was collected from a male patient under 10 years old who had a stem cell transplant for acute lymphoblastic leukemia, so the T cells may come from the graft donor. This CDR3 is CASSPSGTSKTDTQYF. The CDR3 DNA follows: TGTGCCAGCTCACCTTCCGGGACTAGTAAAACAGATACGCAGTATTTT.